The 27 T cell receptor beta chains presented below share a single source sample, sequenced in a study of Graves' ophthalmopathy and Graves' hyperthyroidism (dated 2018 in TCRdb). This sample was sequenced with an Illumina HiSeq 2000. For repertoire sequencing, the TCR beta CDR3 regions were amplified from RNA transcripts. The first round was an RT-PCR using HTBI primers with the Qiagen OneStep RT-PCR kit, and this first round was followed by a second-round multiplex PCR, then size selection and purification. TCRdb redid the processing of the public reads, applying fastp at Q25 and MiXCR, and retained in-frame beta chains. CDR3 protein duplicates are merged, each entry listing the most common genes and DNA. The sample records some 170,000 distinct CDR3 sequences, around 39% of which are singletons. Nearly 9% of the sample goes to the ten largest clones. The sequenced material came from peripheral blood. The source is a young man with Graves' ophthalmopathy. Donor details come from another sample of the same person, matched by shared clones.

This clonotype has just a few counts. The CDR3 loop reads CAILAGVETQYF. CDR3 nucleotide sequence: TGTGCGATACTAGCGGGTGTAGAGACCCAGTACTTC. The V and J genes are TRBV12-3 or TRBV12-4 and TRBJ2-5, with 9 bases fitting TRBD2. This CDR3 comprises 12 residues.

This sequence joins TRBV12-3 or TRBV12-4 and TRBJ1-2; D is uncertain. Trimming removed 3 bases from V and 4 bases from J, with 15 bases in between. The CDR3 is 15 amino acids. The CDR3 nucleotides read TGTGCCAGCAGTTTGCGGCCACAAGGTGGCTATGGCTACACCTTC. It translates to CASSLRPQGGYGYTF.

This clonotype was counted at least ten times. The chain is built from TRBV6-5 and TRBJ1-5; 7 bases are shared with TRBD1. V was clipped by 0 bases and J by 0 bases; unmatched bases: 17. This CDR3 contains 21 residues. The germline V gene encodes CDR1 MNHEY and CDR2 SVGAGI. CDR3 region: CASSYSPGQCSRTPSNQPQHF. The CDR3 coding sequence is TGTGCCAGCAGTTACTCTCCGGGACAGTGCTCCCGAACCCCTAGCAATCAGCCCCAGCATTTT.

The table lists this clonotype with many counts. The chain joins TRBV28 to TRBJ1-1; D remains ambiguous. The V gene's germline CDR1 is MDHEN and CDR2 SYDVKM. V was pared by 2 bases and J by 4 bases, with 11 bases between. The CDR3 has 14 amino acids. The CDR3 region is CASSLMVQLTEAFF. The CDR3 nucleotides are TGTGCCAGCAGTTTAATGGTCCAGCTCACTGAAGCTTTCTTT. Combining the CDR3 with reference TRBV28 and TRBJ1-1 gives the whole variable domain DVKVTQSSRYLVKRTGEKVFLECVQDMDHENMFWYRQDPGLGLRLIYFSYDVKMKEKGDIPEGYSVSREKKERFSLILESASTNQTSMYLCASSLMVQLTEAFFGQGTRLTVV.

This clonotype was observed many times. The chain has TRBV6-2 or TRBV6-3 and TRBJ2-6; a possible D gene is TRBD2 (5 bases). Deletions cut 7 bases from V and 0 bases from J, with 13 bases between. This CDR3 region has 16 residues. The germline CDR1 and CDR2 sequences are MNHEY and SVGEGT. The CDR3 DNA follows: TGTGCCAGCAAGAGGGCGGTACTCTCTGGGGCCAACGTCCTGACTTTC. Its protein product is CASKRAVLSGANVLTF.

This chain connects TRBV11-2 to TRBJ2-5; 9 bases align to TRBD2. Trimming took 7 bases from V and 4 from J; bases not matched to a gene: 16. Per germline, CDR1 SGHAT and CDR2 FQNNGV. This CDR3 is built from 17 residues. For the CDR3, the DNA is TGTGCCAGCAACTTGGGACACACGGGACTAGCCGGAGAGACCCAGTACTTC. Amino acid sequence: CASNLGHTGLAGETQYF.

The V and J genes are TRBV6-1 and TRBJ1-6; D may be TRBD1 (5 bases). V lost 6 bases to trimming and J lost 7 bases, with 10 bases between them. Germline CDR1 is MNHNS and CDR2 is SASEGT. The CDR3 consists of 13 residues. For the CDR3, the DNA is TGTGCCAGCAGAATACGACAGAATTCACCCCTCCACTTT. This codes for CASRIRQNSPLHF.

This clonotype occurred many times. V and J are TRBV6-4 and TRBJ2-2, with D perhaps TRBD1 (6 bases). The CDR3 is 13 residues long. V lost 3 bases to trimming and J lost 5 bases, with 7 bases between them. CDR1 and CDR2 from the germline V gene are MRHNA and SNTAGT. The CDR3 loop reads CASSEGATGELFF. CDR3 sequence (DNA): TGTGCCAGCAGTGAGGGGGCAACCGGGGAGCTGTTTTTT.

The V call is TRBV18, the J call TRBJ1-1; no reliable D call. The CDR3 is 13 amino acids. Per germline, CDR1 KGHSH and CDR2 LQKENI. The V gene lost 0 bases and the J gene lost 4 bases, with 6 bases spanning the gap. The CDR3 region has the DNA TGTGCCAGCTCACCACCGGGGAGCACTGAAGCTTTCTTT. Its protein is CASSPPGSTEAFF.

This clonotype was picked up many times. CDR3 in DNA: TGTGCCTGGAGTGTCCCTCCCAGGGAGGGACGTATGAATTCACCCCTCCACTTT. Translated: CAWSVPPREGRMNSPLHF. The chain recombines TRBV30 with TRBJ1-6, with D possibly being TRBD1 (5 bases). V lost 0 bases to trimming and J lost 7 bases, with 22 bases between them. This CDR3 region has 18 residues. CDR1 is GTSNPN, CDR2 SVGIG, per germline (reference sequence).

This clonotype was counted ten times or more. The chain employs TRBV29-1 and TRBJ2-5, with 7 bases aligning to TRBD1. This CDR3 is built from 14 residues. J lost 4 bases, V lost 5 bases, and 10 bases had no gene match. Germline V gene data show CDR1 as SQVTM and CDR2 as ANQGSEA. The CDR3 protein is CSVFTGAALETQYF. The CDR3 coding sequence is TGCAGCGTTTTTACAGGGGCGGCCTTAGAGACCCAGTACTTC.

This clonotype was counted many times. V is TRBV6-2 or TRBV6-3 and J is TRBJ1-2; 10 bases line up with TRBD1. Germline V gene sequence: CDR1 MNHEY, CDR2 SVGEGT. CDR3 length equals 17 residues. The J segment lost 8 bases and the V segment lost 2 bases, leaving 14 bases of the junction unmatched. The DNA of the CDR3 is TGTGCCAGCAGTTACGGGGAGACAGGGGGCTCCCGGAGAGGCTACACCTTC. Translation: CASSYGETGGSRRGYTF.

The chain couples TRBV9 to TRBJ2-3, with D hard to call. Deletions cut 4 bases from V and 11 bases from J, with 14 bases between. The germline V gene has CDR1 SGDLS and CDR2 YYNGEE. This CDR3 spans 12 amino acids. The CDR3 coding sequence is TGTGCCAGCAGCTCGGACGCCCTATTGCAGTATTTT. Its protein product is CASSSDALLQYF.

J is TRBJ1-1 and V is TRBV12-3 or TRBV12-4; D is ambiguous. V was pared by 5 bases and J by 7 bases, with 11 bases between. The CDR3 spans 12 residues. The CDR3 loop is CASSPRGDEAFF. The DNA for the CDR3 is TGTGCCAGCAGTCCCCGCGGCGATGAAGCTTTCTTT.

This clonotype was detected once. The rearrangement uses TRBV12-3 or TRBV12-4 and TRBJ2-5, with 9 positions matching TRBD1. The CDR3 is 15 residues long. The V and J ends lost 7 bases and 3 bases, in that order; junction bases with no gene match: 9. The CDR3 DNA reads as TGTGCCAGCACAAGGGACAGGGCGATTAAAGAGACCCAGTACTTC. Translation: CASTRDRAIKETQYF.

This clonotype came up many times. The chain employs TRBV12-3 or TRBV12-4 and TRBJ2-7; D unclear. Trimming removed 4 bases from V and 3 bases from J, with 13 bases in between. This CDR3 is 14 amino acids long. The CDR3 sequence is CASSYIKTRYEQYF. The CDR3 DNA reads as TGTGCCAGCAGTTATATCAAAACTCGCTACGAGCAGTACTTC.

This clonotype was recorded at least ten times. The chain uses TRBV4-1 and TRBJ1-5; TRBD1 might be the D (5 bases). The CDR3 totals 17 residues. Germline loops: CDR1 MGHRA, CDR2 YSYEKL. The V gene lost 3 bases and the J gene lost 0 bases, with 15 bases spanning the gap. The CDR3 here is CASSHGRGENSNQPQHF. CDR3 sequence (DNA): TGCGCCAGCAGCCATGGTAGGGGCGAAAATAGCAATCAGCCCCAGCATTTT.

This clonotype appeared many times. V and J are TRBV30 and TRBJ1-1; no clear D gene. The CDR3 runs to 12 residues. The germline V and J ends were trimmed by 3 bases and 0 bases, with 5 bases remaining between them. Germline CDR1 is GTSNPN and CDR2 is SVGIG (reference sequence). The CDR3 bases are TGTGCCTGGAGAGGCGTGAACACTGAAGCTTTCTTT. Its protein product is CAWRGVNTEAFF.

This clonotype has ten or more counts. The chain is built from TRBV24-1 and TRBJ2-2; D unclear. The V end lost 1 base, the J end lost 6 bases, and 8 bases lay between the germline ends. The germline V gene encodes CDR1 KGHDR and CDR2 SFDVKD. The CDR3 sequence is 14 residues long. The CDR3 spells CATSDFKGAGELFF. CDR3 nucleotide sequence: TGTGCCACCAGTGATTTCAAGGGTGCCGGGGAGCTGTTTTTT.

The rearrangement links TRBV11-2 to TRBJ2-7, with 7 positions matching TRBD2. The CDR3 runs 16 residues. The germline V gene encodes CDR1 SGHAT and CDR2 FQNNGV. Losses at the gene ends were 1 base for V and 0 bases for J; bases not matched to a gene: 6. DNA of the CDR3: TGTGCCAGCAGCTTAGGTTTGGGACTAAGCTCCTACGAGCAGTACTTC. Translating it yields CASSLGLGLSSYEQYF.

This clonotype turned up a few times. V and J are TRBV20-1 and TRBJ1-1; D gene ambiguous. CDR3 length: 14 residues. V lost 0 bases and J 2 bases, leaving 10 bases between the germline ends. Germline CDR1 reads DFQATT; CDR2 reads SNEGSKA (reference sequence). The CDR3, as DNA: TGCAGTGCTAGAGATCGACGCGACAACACTGAAGCTTTCTTT. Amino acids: CSARDRRDNTEAFF.

CDR3 sequence (DNA): TGCGCCAGCAGCCCATTTAGACAGAACACTGAAGCTTTCTTT. This translates into CASSPFRQNTEAFF. The V and J genes are TRBV4-1 and TRBJ1-1, with D unclear. The germline V gene has CDR1 MGHRA and CDR2 YSYEKL. The CDR3 is made up of 14 amino acids. V lost 4 bases and J lost 1, with 10 bases in between.

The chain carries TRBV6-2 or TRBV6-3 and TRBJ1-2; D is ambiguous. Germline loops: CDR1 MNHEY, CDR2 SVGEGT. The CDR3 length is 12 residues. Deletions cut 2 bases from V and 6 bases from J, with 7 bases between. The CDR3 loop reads CASSYVGNGYTF. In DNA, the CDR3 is TGTGCCAGCAGTTACGTCGGGAATGGCTACACCTTC.

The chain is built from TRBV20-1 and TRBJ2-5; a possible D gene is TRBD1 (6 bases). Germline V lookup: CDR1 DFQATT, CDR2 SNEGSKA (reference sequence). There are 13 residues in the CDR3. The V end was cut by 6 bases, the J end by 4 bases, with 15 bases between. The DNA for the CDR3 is TGCAGTGCCCGGGACATGGCCATAGAGACCCAGTACTTC. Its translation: CSARDMAIETQYF.

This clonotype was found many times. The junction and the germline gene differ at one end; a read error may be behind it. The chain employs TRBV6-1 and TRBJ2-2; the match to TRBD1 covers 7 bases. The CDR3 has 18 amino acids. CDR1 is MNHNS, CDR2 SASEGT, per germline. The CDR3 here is CASREGYRDSPNTGELFF. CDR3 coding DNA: TGTGCCAGCAGAGAAGGGTACCGGGACAGCCCAAACACCGGGGAGCTGTTTTTT.

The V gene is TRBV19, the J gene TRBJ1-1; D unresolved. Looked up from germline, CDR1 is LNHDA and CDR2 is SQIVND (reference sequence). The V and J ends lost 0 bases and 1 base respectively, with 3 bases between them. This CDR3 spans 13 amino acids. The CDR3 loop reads CASSIDPNTEAFF. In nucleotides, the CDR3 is TGTGCCAGTAGTATAGATCCGAACACTGAAGCTTTCTTT.

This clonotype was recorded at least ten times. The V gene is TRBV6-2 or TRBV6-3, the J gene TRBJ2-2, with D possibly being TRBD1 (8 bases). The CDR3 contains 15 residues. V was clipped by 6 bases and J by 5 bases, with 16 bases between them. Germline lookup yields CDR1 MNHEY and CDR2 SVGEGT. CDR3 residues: CASRHLQGGTGELFF. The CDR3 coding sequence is TGTGCCAGCAGACACCTACAGGGGGGGACCGGGGAGCTGTTTTTT.